This entry concerns a single T cell receptor beta chain. Antigen unknown. The data derive from a study of fetal regulatory T cell absence and autoimmunity. Per germline, CDR1 WNHNN and CDR2 SYGVQD (reference sequence). The CDR3 runs 14 residues. V shed 9 bases and J 6 bases; nucleotides not matched to a gene: 6. Whole-study findings and limits: Cord blood and pancreas showed broadly similar TRB gene family usage.

The repertoire was sequenced with immunoSEQ multiplex PCR; TCRdb's copy has only in-frame clones and lacks some. The sample holds about 50,000 clones, about 80% seen once. This sequence was found in a newborn boy with IPEX syndrome. The sequenced sample consisted of cord blood. This chain uses TRBV10-1 with TRBJ1-5; TRBD1 aligns across 12 bases. The CDR3 nucleotides read TGCGCCAGGTTCCGGGACAGGGGGCTTCAGCCCCAGCATTTT. Translation: CARFRDRGLQPQHF.